The 14 T cell receptor beta chains listed next were all sequenced from one sample in a study of cytomegalovirus exposure and HLA in healthy donors. Assay used: immunoSEQ multiplex PCR; TCRdb lists only in-frame clones, some missing. The profile shows about 130,000 clones, about 88% of them singletons. Source material: PBMCs. The receptors stem from a woman aged 18-29 years in good health and CMV-seronegative.

The V call is TRBV6-5, the J call TRBJ2-2, with 12 bases that match TRBD2. CDR3 length: 16 residues. The J segment lost 8 bases and the V segment lost 2 bases, leaving 6 bases of the junction unmatched. Per germline, CDR1 MNHEY and CDR2 SVGAGI. The CDR3 nucleotides are TGTGCCAGCAGTTACCGACTAGCGGGGGATGCGGGGGAGCTGTTTTTT. Translated: CASSYRLAGDAGELFF.

The chain links TRBV30 to TRBJ2-1, with 12 bases matching TRBD2. V gave up 2 bases and J gave up 5 bases; unmatched junction bases: 10. Germline assignment: CDR1 GTSNPN and CDR2 SVGIG (reference sequence). The CDR3 runs to 17 residues. The CDR3 nucleotides are TGTGCCTGGAGTACTACCCGGACTAGCGGGGCAAACAATGAGCAGTTCTTC. Amino acids: CAWSTTRTSGANNEQFF.

V is TRBV5-1 and J is TRBJ1-1, with 7 bases that match TRBD1. This CDR3 is built from 15 residues. The V gene's germline CDR1 is SGHRS and CDR2 YFSETQ. The trim removed 4 bases at V and 0 bases at J, leaving 6 bases unmatched. The CDR3 coding sequence is TGCGCCAGCAGCCCCGGACAGGCGGTGAACACTGAAGCTTTCTTT. Its translation: CASSPGQAVNTEAFF.

The chain links TRBV7-9 to TRBJ1-1; D ambiguous. V was cut by 1 base and J by 1 base, with 13 bases left in between. The CDR3 has 16 residues. Germline V gives CDR1 SEHNR, CDR2 FQNEAQ (reference sequence). Here the CDR3 reads CASSLGQDIWNTEAFF. The CDR3 nucleotides are TGTGCCAGCAGCTTAGGGCAGGATATTTGGAACACTGAAGCTTTCTTT.

The V gene is TRBV28, the J gene TRBJ2-1; D is unclear. The V end lost 2 bases, the J end lost 0 bases, and 8 bases lay between the germline ends. Germline CDR1 is MDHEN and CDR2 is SYDVKM. The CDR3 length is 15 residues. The CDR3 spells CASSLQDFSYNEQFF. The CDR3 DNA sequence: TGTGCCAGCAGTTTACAAGACTTCTCCTACAATGAGCAGTTCTTC.

This CDR3 reads CASVRVSYNEQFF. For the CDR3, the DNA is TGTGCCAGCGTTCGAGTATCCTACAATGAGCAGTTCTTC. The chain is built from TRBV28 and TRBJ2-1, with no clear D. The CDR3 contains 13 residues. Per germline, CDR1 MDHEN and CDR2 SYDVKM. V dropped 8 bases and J dropped 1 base, with 9 bases sitting between them. Filled out from reference TRBV28 and TRBJ2-1, the complete variable domain reads DVKVTQSSRYLVKRTGEKVFLECVQDMDHENMFWYRQDPGLGLRLIYFSYDVKMKEKGDIPEGYSVSREKKERFSLILESASTNQTSMYLCASVRVSYNEQFFGPGTRLTVL.

This chain joins TRBV4-3 and TRBJ2-7; 9 bases align to TRBD1. The CDR3 spans 16 residues. Per the germline V gene, CDR1 is LGHNA and CDR2 is YSLEER. The junction had 11 bases not matched to a gene; V was cut back by 5 bases and J by 3 bases. The CDR3 protein is CASSYHRDRDNYEQYF. CDR3 DNA: TGCGCCAGCAGCTACCACCGGGACAGGGATAACTACGAGCAGTACTTC.

This clone was observed a single time. The chain is built from TRBV28 and TRBJ2-7, with 8 bases aligning to TRBD1. Germline-derived CDR1 and CDR2 are MDHEN and SYDVKM. V shed 6 bases and J 3 bases; nucleotides not matched to a gene: 7. CDR3 length: 14 amino acids. The CDR3 loop is CASSLRQGRYEQYF. The CDR3 DNA reads TGTGCCAGCAGCCTCCGACAGGGGCGCTACGAGCAGTACTTC.

V gene TRBV2 combines with J gene TRBJ2-4; the D gene is possibly TRBD1 (6 bases). CDR1 SNHLY and CDR2 FYNNEI come from the germline V gene. Between the trimmed V and J ends, which lost 2 bases and 0 bases, there was a span of 11 bases. The CDR3 is made up of 16 amino acids. CDR3 protein: CASSEMQGSAKNIQYF. In nucleotides, the CDR3 is TGTGCCAGCAGTGAAATGCAGGGGTCAGCCAAAAACATTCAGTACTTC.

This clone has at least ten counts. The rearrangement links TRBV9 to TRBJ2-7; TRBD1 matches 9 bases. Germline V lookup: CDR1 SGDLS, CDR2 YYNGEE. There are 14 residues in the CDR3. V shed 7 bases, J shed 6 bases, and the junction held 11 bases outside the gene matches. DNA for the CDR3: TGTGCCAGCGGCTCCGGGACAGGGTGGGTCGAGCAGTACTTC. Encoded protein: CASGSGTGWVEQYF.

The chain recombines TRBV7-2 with TRBJ1-5; possibly TRBD1 for D (5 bases). The CDR3 is 15 amino acids. Germline CDR1 reads SGHTA; CDR2 reads FQGNSA. V was trimmed by 3 bases and J by 5 bases, leaving 14 bases between them. DNA of the CDR3: TGTGCCAGCAGCTTTGCCCGGGGGTACGATCAGCCCCAGCATTTT. The encoded protein is CASSFARGYDQPQHF.

The chain carries TRBV4-1 and TRBJ1-2; 9 bases are shared with TRBD1. Trimming at V came to 3 bases and at J to 5 bases, leaving 4 bases not matched to a gene. The germline CDR1 and CDR2 sequences are MGHRA and YSYEKL. The CDR3 is 14 amino acids. CDR3: CASSHFGQGYGYTF. The CDR3 nucleotides read TGCGCCAGCAGCCATTTTGGACAGGGGTATGGCTACACCTTC.

The genes are TRBV4-1 and TRBJ2-5; D might be TRBD2 (5 bases). V was cut by 0 bases and J by 2 bases, with 16 bases left in between. Germline CDR1 reads MGHRA; CDR2 reads YSYEKL. The CDR3 loop spans 17 amino acids. CDR3 bases: TGCGCCAGCAGCCAAGAGGGCGGTGGACGGAGGCAAGAGACCCAGTACTTC. Protein: CASSQEGGGRRQETQYF.

The chain couples TRBV4-1 to TRBJ2-7; 12 nucleotides agree with TRBD1. Losses at the gene ends were 1 base for V and 2 bases for J; bases not matched to a gene: 0. The germline V gene encodes CDR1 MGHRA and CDR2 YSYEKL. The CDR3 spans 15 residues. The CDR3 DNA follows: TGCGCCAGCAGCCAAGGGGACAGGGGGCCCTACGAGCAGTACGTC. The encoded protein is CASSQGDRGPYEQYV.